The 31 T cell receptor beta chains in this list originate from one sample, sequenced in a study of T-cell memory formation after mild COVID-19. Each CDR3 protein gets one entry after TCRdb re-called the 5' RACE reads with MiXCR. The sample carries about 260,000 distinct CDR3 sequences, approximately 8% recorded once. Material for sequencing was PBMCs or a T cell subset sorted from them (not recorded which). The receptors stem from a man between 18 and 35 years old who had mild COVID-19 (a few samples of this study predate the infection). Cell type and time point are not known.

CDR3 sequence (DNA): TGTGCCTGGAGCGCACAGGGATACACTGAAGCTTTCTTT. Translating gives CAWSAQGYTEAFF. J is TRBJ1-1 and V is TRBV30; D may be TRBD1 (6 bases). This CDR3 region has 13 residues. Trimming took 3 bases from V and 3 from J, leaving 11 bases between them. Germline V lookup: CDR1 GTSNPN, CDR2 SVGIG (reference sequence).

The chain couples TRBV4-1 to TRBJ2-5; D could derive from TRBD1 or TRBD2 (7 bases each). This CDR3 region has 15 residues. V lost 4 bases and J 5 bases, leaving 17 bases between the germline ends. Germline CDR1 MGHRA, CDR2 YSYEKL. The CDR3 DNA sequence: TGCGCCAGCAGCCCCAGGGGGGGCCCCGTGGAGACCCAGTACTTC. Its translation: CASSPRGGPVETQYF.

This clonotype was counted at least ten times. As DNA, the CDR3 is TGTGCCAGCAGTTCCAGCGGGAACACTGAAGCTTTCTTT. Its protein product is CASSSSGNTEAFF. The genes are TRBV6-5 and TRBJ1-1, with D unresolved. Trimming shortened V by 4 bases and J by 1 base, and 7 bases separated the two germline ends. Germline V lookup: CDR1 MNHEY, CDR2 SVGAGI. The CDR3 consists of 13 residues.

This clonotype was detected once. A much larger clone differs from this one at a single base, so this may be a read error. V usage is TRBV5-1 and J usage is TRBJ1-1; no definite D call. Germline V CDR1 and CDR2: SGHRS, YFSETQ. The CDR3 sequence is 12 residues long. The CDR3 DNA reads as TGCTCCAGCAGCTTTACTGGGTTTGAAGCTTTCTTT. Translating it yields CSSSFTGFEAFF.

For the CDR3, the DNA is TGTGCCAGCAGTATAGGAGCCACCGGGGAGCTGTTTTTT. Protein sequence: CASSIGATGELFF. The chain is built from TRBV6-4 and TRBJ2-2; D remains ambiguous. This CDR3 has 13 amino acids. The germline V gene encodes CDR1 MRHNA and CDR2 SNTAGT. V was trimmed by 5 bases and J by 4 bases, leaving 8 bases between them.

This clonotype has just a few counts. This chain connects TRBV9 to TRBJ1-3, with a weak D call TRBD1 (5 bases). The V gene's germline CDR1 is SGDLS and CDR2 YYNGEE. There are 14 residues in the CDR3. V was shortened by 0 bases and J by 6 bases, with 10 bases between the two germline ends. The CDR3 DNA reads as TGTGCCAGCAGCGTAGACGAGGGGATAAACACCATATATTTT. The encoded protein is CASSVDEGINTIYF.

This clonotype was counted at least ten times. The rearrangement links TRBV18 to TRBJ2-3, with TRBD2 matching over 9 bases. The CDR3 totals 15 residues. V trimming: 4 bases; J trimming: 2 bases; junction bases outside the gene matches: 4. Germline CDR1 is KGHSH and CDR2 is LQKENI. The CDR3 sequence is CASSHLAGHTDTQYF. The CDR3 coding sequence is TGTGCCAGCTCACATCTAGCGGGACACACAGATACGCAGTATTTT. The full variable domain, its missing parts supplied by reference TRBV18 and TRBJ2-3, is NAGVMQNPRHLVRRRGQEARLRCSPMKGHSHVYWYRQLPEEGLKFMVYLQKENIIDESGMPKERFSAEFPKEGPSILRIQQVVRGDSAAYFCASSHLAGHTDTQYFGPGTRLTVL.

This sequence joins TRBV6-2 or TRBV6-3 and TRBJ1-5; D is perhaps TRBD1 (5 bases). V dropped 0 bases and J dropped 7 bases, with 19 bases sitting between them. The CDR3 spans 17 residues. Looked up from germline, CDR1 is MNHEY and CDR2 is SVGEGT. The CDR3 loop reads CASSYSTFRRRGQPQHF. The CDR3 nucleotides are TGTGCCAGCAGTTACTCCACTTTCAGGAGGCGGGGGCAGCCCCAGCATTTT.

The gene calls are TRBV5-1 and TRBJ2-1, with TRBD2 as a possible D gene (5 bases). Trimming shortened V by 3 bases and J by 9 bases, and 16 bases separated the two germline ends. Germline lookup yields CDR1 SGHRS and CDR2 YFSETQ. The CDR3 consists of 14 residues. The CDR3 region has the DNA TGCGCCAGCAGCTCGACGTCTGGACTCTCTGAGCAGTTCTTC. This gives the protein CASSSTSGLSEQFF.

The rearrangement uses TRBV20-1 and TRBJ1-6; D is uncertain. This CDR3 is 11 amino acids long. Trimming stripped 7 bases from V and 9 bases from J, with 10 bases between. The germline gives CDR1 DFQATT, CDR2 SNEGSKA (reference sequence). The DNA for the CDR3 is TGCAGTGTCAGAGAGGGTTCACCCCTCCACTTT. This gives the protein CSVREGSPLHF.

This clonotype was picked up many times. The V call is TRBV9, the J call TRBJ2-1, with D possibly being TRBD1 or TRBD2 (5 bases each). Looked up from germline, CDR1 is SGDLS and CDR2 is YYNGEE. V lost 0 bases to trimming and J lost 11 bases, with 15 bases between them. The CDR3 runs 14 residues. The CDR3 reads CASSVELVSGKQFF. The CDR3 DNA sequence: TGTGCCAGCAGCGTAGAACTAGTCTCAGGGAAGCAGTTCTTC.

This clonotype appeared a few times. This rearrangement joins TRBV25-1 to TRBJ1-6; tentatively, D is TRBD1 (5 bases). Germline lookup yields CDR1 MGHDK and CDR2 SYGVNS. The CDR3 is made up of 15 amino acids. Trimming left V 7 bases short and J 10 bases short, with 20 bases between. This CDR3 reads CASNRRVPRQSPLHF. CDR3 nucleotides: TGTGCCAGCAACAGGCGGGTTCCTCGGCAATCACCCCTCCACTTT.

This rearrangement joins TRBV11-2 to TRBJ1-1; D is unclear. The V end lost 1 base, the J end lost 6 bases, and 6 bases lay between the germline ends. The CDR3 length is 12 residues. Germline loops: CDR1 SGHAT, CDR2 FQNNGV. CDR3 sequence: CASSLGSAEAFF. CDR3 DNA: TGTGCCAGCAGCTTAGGATCGGCTGAAGCTTTCTTT.

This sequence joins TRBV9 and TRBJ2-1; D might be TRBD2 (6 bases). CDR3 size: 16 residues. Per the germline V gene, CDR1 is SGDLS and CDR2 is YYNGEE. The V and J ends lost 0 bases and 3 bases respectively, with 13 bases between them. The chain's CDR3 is CASSVEGRGSYNEQFF. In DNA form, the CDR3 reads TGTGCCAGCAGCGTAGAGGGGCGGGGCAGCTACAATGAGCAGTTCTTC.

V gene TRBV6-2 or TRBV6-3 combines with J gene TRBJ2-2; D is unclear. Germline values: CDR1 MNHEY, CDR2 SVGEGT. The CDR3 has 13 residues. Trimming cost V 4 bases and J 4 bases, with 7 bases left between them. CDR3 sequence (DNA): TGTGCCAGCAGTTGGTCGGCCACCGGGGAGCTGTTTTTT. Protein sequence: CASSWSATGELFF.

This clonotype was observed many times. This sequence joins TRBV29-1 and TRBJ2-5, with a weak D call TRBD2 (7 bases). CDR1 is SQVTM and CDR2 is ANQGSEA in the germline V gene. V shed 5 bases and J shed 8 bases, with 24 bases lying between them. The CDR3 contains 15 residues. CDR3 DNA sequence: TGCAGCGTTCTCACGGGGGGCCCAACCCTTGGAACCCAGTACTTC. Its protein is CSVLTGGPTLGTQYF.

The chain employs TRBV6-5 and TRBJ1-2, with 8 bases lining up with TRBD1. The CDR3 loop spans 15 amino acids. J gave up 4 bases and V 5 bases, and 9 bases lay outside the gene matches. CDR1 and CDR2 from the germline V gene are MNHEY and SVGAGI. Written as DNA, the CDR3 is TGTGCCAGCAGTCACATGCCGGGACAGGTCTATGGCTACACCTTC. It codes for CASSHMPGQVYGYTF.

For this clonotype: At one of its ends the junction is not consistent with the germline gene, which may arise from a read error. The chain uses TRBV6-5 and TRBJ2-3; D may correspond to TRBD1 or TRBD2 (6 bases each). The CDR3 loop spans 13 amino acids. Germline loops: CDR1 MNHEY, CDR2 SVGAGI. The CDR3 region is CASKPQGGTSAHF. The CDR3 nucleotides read TGTGCCAGCAAACCACAAGGGGGGACAAGTGCGCATTTT.

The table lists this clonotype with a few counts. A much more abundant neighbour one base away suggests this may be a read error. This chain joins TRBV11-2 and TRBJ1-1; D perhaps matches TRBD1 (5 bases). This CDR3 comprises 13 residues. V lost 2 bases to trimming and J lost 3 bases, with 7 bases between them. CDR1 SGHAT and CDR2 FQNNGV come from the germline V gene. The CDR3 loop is CASSLTRDTEAFF. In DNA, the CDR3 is TGTGCCAGCAGCTTAACCAGGGACACTGAAGCTTTCTTT.

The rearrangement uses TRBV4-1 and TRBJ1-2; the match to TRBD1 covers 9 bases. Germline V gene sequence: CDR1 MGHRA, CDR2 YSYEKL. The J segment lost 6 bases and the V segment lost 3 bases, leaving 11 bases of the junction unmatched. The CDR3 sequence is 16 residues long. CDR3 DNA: TGCGCCAGCAGCCATTTGGGACAGGGCGTTCTGGATGGCTACACCTTC. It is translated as CASSHLGQGVLDGYTF.

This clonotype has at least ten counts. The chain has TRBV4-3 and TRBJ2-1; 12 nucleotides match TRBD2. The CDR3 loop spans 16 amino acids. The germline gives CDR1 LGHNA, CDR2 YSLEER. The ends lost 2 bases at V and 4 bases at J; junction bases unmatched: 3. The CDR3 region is CASSQLAGGNYNEQFF. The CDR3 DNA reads TGCGCCAGCAGCCAACTAGCGGGGGGGAATTACAATGAGCAGTTCTTC.

The CDR3 DNA is TGTGCCAGCACCCTGGCCCCCTCGCGGGGGAGCTGGGATACGCAGTATTTT. Protein: CASTLAPSRGSWDTQYF. The chain joins TRBV11-2 to TRBJ2-3; 7 nucleotides match TRBD2. CDR3 length: 17 residues. V trimming: 7 bases; J trimming: 6 bases; junction bases outside the gene matches: 19. Germline-derived CDR1 and CDR2 are SGHAT and FQNNGV.

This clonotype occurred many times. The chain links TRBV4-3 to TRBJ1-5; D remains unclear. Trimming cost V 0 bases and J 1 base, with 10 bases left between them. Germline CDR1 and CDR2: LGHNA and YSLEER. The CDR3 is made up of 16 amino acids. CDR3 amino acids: CASSQEPHPSNQPQHF. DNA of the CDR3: TGCGCCAGCAGCCAAGAACCTCATCCAAGCAATCAGCCCCAGCATTTT.

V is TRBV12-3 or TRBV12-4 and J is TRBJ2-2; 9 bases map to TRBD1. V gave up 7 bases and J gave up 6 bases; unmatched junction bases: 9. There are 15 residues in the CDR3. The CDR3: CASIIRDRVSGELFF. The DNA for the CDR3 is TGTGCCAGCATAATCCGGGACAGGGTATCCGGGGAGCTGTTTTTT.

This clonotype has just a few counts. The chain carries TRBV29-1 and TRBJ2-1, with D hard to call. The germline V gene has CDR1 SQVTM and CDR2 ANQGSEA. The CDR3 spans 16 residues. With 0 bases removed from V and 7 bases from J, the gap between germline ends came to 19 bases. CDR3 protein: CSVEEVGFTFGNEQFF. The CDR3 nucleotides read TGCAGCGTTGAAGAAGTTGGGTTTACTTTCGGAAATGAGCAGTTCTTC.

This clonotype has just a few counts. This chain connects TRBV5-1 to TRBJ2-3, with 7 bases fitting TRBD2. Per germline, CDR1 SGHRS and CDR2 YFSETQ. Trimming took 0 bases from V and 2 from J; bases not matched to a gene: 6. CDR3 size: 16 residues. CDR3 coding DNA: TGCGCCAGCAGCTTGGCCTTGCGGGGGTCCACAGATACGCAGTATTTT. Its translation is CASSLALRGSTDTQYF.

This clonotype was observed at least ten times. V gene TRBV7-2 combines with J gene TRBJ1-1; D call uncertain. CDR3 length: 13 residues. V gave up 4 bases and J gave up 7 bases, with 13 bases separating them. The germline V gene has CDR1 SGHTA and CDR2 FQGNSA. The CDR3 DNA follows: TGTGCCAGCAGCTCCCCCCGGAGGCTTGAAGCTTTCTTT. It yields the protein CASSSPRRLEAFF.

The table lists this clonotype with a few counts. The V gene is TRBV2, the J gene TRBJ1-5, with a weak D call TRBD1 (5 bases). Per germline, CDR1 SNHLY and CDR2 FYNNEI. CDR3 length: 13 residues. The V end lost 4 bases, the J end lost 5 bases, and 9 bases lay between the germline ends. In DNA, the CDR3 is TGTGCCAGCAGTGTCGACAGTCATCAGCCCCAGCATTTT. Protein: CASSVDSHQPQHF.

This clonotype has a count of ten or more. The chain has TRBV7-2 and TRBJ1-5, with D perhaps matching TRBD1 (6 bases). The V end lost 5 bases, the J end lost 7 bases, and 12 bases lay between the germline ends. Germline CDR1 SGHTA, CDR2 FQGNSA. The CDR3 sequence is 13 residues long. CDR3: CASSTRGNQPQHF. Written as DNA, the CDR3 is TGTGCCAGCAGCACCAGGGGTAACCAGCCCCAGCATTTT.

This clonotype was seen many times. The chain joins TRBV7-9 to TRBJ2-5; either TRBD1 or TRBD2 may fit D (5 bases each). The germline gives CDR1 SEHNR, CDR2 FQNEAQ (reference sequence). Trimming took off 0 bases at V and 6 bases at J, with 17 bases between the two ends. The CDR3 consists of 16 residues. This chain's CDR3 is CASSLARGALTKTQYF. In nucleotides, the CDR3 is TGTGCCAGCAGCTTAGCCCGAGGGGCACTGACGAAGACCCAGTACTTC. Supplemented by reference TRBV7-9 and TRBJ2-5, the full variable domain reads DTGVSQNPRHKITKRGQNVTFRCDPISEHNRLYWYRQTLGQGPEFLTYFQNEAQLEKSRLLSDRFSAERPKGSFSTLEIQRTEQGDSAMYLCASSLARGALTKTQYFGPGTRLLVL.

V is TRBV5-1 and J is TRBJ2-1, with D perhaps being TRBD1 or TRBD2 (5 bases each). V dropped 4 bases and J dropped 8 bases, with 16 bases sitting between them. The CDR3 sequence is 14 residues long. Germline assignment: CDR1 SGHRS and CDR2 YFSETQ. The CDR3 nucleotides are TGCGCCAGCAGCCACCGGGGCCTCGAGGATGAGCAGTTCTTC. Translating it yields CASSHRGLEDEQFF. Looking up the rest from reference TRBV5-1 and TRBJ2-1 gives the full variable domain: KAGVTQTPRYLIKTRGQQVTLSCSPISGHRSVSWYQQTPGQGLQFLFEYFSETQRNKGNFPGRFSGRQFSNSRSEMNVSTLELGDSALYLCASSHRGLEDEQFFGPGTRLTVL.